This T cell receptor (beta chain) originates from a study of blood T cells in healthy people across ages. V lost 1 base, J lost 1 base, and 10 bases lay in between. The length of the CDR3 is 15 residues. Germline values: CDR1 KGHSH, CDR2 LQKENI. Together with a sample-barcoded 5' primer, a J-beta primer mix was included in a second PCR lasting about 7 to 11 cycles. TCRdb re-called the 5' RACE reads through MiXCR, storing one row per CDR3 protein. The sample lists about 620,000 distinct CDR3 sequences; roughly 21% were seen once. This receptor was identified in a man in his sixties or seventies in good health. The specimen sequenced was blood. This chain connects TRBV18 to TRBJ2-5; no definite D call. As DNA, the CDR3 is TGTGCCAGCTCACCACTAGGCGTAGCCCAAGAGACCCAGTACTTC. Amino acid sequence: CASSPLGVAQETQYF.